The rows below give T cell receptor beta chains drawn from one sample of a study of blood T cell repertoires in COVID-19. Repertoires were generated with immunoSEQ multiplex PCR, while TCRdb's copy carries only in-frame clones and drops some. The repertoire consists of under 300,000 clones, with 86% occurring once and the leading ten covering 2.2%. Sequences were obtained from peripheral blood. These TCRs come from a man aged 25-40 years who had recovered from COVID-19. Each CDR3 is given with its conserved first and last residue. A D gene is named only where the DNA matches it firmly. Not all rows give a size; the values are once, few, many and, for expanded clones, a class.

d_call,j_call,v_call,cdr3_length,clone_size,cdr3_aa,cdr3_nt
NA,TRBJ1-5,TRBV24-1,13,NA,CATSGRGNQPQHF,TGTGCCACCAGCGGCAGGGGCAATCAGCCCCAGCATTTT
TRBD2,TRBJ2-1,TRBV10-1,15,NA,CASSWTSGGYNEQFF,TGCGCCAGCAGCTGGACTAGCGGGGGTTACAATGAGCAGTTCTTC
TRBD1,TRBJ2-7,TRBV27,12,NA,CASSRQGFEQYF,TGTGCCAGCAGTCGACAGGGGTTCGAGCAGTACTTC
NA,TRBJ2-7,TRBV21-1,13,NA,CASSKTRAYEQYF,TGTGCCAGCAGCAAAACCAGGGCGTACGAGCAGTACTTC
TRBD2,TRBJ2-7,TRBV5-1,16,few,CASSAYTSGATYEQYF,TGCGCCAGCAGCGCCTATACTAGCGGGGCTACCTACGAGCAGTACTTC
NA,TRBJ2-5,TRBV10-3,14,NA,CAISESAGRETQYF,TGTGCCATCAGTGAGTCGGCAGGGCGAGAGACCCAGTACTTC
TRBD1,TRBJ1-2,TRBV19,15,NA,CASTTFRDSNYGYTF,TGTGCCAGCACAACGTTCCGGGACAGTAACTATGGCTACACCTTC
NA,TRBJ1-3,TRBV7-2,14,NA,CASSLLRSGNTIYF,TGTGCCAGCAGCTTACTCAGGTCTGGAAACACCATATATTTT
TRBD1,TRBJ2-6,TRBV27,16,NA,CASSLRGHSGANVLTF,TGTGCCAGCAGTTTGAGGGGGCATTCTGGGGCCAACGTCCTGACTTTC
NA,TRBJ2-3,TRBV27,13,NA,CASSFRYTDTQYF,TGTGCCAGCAGTTTCAGGTACACAGATACGCAGTATTTT
TRBD1,TRBJ1-1,TRBV9,14,NA,CASSAQGANTEAFF,TGTGCCAGCAGCGCCCAGGGGGCGAACACTGAAGCTTTCTTT
TRBD1,TRBJ1-2,TRBV5-1,14,NA,CASRLAPRTGDFSF,TGCGCCAGCAGACTCGCCCCAAGGACAGGGGACTTTTCCTTC
NA,TRBJ2-7,TRBV28,14,once,CASSTEWSSDEQYF,TGTGCCAGCAGCACTGAGTGGAGTTCTGACGAGCAGTACTTC
NA,TRBJ1-6,TRBV11-1,15,many,CASSLRGYYNSPLHF,TGTGCCAGCAGCTTACGGGGGTACTATAATTCACCCCTCCACTTT
TRBD1,TRBJ2-7,TRBV5-1,19,NA,CASTPGTGGGGSSSYEQYF,TGCGCCAGCACCCCCGGGACAGGGGGCGGGGGATCGAGCTCCTACGAGCAGTACTTC
NA,TRBJ2-3,TRBV13,14,NA,CASSLRGLGDTQYF,TGTGCCAGCAGCTTACGAGGGCTGGGGGATACGCAGTATTTT
NA,TRBJ1-3,TRBV7-9,15,NA,CASSLRAGAGNTIYF,TGTGCCAGCAGCTTAAGGGCAGGGGCTGGAAACACCATATATTTT
TRBD2,TRBJ2-1,TRBV24-1,15,NA,CATSDPQRGLNEQFF,TGTGCCACCAGTGATCCCCAGCGGGGCCTTAATGAGCAGTTCTTC
TRBD2,TRBJ2-4,TRBV7-6,17,NA,CASSPVTSGGAKNIQYF,TGTGCCAGCAGCCCCGTGACCAGCGGGGGGGCCAAAAACATTCAGTACTTC